These 5 T cell receptor beta chains were all obtained from the same sample, sequenced in a study of T cell responses to AZD1222 COVID-19 vaccine. This table comes from immunoSEQ multiplex PCR, and its TCRdb copy is limited to in-frame clones, with some not included. The sample consists of about 130,000 clones, more than 85% of them appearing once. The sequenced sample was peripheral blood, obtained 28 days after the second AZD1222 dose. These receptors were taken from an adult who received the AZD1222 COVID-19 vaccine.

This sequence joins TRBV10-3 and TRBJ1-1, with D unresolved. The CDR3 length is 15 residues. Germline CDR1 and CDR2: ENHRY and SYGVKD. Trimming pared 2 bases from V and 1 base from J, leaving 11 bases between. CDR3 loop: CAISEAWATNTEAFF. DNA for the CDR3: TGTGCCATCAGTGAGGCGTGGGCCACGAACACTGAAGCTTTCTTT.

The chain recombines TRBV10-3 with TRBJ2-2; D gene ambiguous. V was shortened by 6 bases and J by 0 bases, with 8 bases between the two germline ends. The germline gives CDR1 ENHRY, CDR2 SYGVKD. The CDR3 covers 14 residues. The CDR3 sequence: CAIRGSANTGELFF. For the CDR3, the DNA is TGTGCCATCAGAGGATCAGCGAACACCGGGGAGCTGTTTTTT.

The chain employs TRBV9 and TRBJ1-4, with D possibly matching TRBD1 (5 bases). The V gene lost 0 bases and the J gene lost 0 bases, with 15 bases spanning the gap. The germline V gene has CDR1 SGDLS and CDR2 YYNGEE. This CDR3 contains 18 residues. CDR3 DNA sequence: TGTGCCAGCAGCGTAGGCACCCTGACAGCCGCAACTAATGAAAAACTGTTTTTT. Translating gives CASSVGTLTAATNEKLFF.

The chain recombines TRBV13 with TRBJ2-1, with 7 nucleotides matching TRBD2. Germline values: CDR1 PRHDT, CDR2 FYEKMQ (reference sequence). With 5 bases clipped from V and 5 bases from J, the junction kept 3 bases outside the gene matches. This CDR3 is 13 amino acids long. The CDR3 region is CASSPGLDNEQFF. Here the CDR3 DNA reads TGTGCCAGCAGCCCTGGACTAGACAATGAGCAGTTCTTC. Full variable domain (rest looked up from reference TRBV13 and TRBJ2-1): AAGVIQSPRHLIKEKRETATLKCYPIPRHDTVYWYQQGPGQDPQFLISFYEKMQSDKGSIPDRFSAQQFSDYHSELNMSSLELGDSALYFCASSPGLDNEQFFGPGTRLTVL.

This clone came up a few times. The rearrangement joins TRBV19 to TRBJ1-3; TRBD1 aligns across 10 bases. Germline V gene lookup returns CDR1 LNHDA and CDR2 SQIVND (reference sequence). The ends lost 6 bases at V and 0 bases at J; junction bases unmatched: 8. This CDR3 has 17 residues. CDR3 sequence (DNA): TGTGCCAGTAGCACCGGGACAGGGGTGCCCTCTGGAAACACCATATATTTT. Amino acid sequence: CASSTGTGVPSGNTIYF.